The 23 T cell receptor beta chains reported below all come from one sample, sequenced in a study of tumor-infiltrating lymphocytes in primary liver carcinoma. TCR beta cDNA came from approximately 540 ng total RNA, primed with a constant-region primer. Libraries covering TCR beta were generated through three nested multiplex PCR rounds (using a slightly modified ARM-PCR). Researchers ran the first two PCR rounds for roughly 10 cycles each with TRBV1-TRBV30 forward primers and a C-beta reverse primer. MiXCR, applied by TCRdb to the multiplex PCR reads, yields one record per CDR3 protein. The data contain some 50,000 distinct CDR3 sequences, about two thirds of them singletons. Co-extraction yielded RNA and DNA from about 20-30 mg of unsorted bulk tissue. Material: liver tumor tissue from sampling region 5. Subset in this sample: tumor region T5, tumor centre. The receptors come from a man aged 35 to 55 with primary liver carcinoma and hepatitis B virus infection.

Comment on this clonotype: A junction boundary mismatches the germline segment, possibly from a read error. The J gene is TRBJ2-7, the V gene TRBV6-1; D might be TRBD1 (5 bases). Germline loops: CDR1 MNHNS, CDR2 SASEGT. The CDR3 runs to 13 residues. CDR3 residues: CAGSDRGLYEHYF. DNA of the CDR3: TGTGCCGGCAGTGACAGAGGCCTCTACGAGCATTACTTC.

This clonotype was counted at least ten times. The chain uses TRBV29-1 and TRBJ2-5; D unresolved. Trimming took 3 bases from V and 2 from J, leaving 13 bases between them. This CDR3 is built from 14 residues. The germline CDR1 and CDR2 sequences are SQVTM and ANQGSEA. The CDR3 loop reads CSVDWVGRQETQYF. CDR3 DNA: TGCAGCGTTGACTGGGTAGGGCGGCAAGAGACCCAGTACTTC.

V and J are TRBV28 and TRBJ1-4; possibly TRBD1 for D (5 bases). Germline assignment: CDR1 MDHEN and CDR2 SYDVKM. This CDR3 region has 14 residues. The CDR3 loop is CARSFGGTNEKLFF. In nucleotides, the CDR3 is TGTGCTAGGAGTTTTGGGGGAACTAATGAAAAACTGTTTTTT.

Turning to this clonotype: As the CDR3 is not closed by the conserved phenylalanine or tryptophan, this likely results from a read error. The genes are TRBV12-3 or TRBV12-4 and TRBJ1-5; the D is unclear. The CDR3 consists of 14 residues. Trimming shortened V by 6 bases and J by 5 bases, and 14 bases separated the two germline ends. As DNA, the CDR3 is TGTGCCAGCAGCCCCTTCCGGAATGATCAGCCCCAGCATCTT. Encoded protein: CASSPFRNDQPQHL.

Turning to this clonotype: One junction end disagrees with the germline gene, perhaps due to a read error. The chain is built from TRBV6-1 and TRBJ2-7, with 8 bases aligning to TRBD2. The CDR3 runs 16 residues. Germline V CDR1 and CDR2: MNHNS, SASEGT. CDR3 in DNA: TGTGCCAGCAGTAAAACACTAGCGGAAGGAGACTACGTGCAGTACTTC. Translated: CASSKTLAEGDYVQYF.

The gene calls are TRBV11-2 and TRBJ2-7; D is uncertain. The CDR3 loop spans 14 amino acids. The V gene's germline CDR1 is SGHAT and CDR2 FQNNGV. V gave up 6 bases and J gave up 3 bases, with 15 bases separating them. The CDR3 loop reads CASSLPDTVYEQYF. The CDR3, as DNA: TGTGCCAGCAGTTTACCTGACACTGTCTACGAGCAGTACTTC.

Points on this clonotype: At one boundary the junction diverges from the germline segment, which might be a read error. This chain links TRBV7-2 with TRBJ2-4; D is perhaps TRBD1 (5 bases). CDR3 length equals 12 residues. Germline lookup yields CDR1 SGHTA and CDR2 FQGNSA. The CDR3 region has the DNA TGTGCCAGCAGCTCCCAGGGAAACATTCAGTGCTTC. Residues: CASSSQGNIQCF.

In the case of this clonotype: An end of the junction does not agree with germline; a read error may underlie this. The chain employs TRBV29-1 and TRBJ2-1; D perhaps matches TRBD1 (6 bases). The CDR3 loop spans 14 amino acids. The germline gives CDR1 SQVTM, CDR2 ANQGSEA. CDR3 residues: CSGLPGQGVDERYF. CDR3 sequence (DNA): TGCAGCGGATTGCCGGGACAAGGGGTGGATGAGCGGTACTTC.

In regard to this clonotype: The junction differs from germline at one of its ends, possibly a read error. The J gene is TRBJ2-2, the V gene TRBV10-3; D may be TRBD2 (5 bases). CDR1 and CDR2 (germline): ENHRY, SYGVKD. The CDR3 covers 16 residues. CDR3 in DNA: TGTGCCATCAGTCCCTCGCCCCGGGTGGATACCGGGAAGCTGTTTTTT. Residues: CAISPSPRVDTGKLFF.

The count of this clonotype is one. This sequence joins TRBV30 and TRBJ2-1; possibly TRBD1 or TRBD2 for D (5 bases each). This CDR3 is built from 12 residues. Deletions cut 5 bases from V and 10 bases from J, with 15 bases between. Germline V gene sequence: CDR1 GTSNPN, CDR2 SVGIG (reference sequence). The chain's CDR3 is CAWCARGWEQFF. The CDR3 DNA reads TGTGCCTGGTGCGCGAGGGGTTGGGAGCAGTTCTTC.

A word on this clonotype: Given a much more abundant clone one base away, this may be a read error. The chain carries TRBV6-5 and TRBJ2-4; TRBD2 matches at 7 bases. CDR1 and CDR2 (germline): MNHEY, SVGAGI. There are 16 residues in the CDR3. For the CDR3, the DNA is TGTGTCAGCAGAGCACTAGCGTGGTTAGCCAAAAACATTCAGTACTTC. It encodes CVSRALAWLAKNIQYF.

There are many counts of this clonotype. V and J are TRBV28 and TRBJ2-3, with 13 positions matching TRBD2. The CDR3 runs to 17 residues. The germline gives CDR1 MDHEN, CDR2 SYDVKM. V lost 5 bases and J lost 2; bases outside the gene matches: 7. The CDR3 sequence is CASSPLTSGRFTDTQYF. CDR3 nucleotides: TGTGCCAGCAGTCCATTGACTAGCGGGAGGTTCACAGATACGCAGTATTTT. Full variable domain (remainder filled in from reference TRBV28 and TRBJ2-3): DVKVTQSSRYLVKRTGEKVFLECVQDMDHENMFWYRQDPGLGLRLIYFSYDVKMKEKGDIPEGYSVSREKKERFSLILESASTNQTSMYLCASSPLTSGRFTDTQYFGPGTRLTVL.

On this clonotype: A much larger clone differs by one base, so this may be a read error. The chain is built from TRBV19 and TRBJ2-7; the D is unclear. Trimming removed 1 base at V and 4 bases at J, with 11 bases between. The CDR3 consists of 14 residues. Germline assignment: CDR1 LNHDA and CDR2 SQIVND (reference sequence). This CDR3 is CASSIVLTRYEQYF. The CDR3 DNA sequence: TGTGCCAGTAGTATAGTCCTAACGAGATACGAGCAGTACTTC.

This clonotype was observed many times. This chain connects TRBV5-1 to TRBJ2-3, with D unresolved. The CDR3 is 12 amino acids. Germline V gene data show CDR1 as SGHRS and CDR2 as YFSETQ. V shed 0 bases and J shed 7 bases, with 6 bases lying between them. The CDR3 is CASSLEVHTQYF. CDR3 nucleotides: TGCGCCAGCAGCTTGGAGGTCCATACGCAGTATTTT. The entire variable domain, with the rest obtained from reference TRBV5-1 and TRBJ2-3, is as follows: KAGVTQTPRYLIKTRGQQVTLSCSPISGHRSVSWYQQTPGQGLQFLFEYFSETQRNKGNFPGRFSGRQFSNSRSEMNVSTLELGDSALYLCASSLEVHTQYFGPGTRLTVL.

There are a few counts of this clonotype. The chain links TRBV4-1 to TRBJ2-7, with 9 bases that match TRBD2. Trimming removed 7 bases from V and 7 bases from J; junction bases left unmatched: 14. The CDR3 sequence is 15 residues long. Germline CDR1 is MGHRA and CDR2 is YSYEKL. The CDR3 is CASNQDHSGRYEQYF. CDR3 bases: TGCGCCAGCAACCAGGATCACAGCGGGAGGTATGAGCAGTACTTC.

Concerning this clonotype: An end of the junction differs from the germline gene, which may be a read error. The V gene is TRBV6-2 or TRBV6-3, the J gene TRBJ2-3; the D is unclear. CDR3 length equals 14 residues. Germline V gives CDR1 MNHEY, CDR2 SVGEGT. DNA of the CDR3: TGTGCCAGCGGTTACTGGGATGAAACAGATACGCAGTATTTT. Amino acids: CASGYWDETDTQYF.

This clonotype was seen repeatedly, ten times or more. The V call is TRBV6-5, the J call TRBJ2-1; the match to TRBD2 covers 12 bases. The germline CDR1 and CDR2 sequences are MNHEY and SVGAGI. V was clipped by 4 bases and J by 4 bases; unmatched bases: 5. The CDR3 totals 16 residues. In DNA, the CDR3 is TGTGCCAGCAGTTCCGGTGGACTAGCGGGATACAATGAGCAGTTCTTC. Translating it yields CASSSGGLAGYNEQFF.

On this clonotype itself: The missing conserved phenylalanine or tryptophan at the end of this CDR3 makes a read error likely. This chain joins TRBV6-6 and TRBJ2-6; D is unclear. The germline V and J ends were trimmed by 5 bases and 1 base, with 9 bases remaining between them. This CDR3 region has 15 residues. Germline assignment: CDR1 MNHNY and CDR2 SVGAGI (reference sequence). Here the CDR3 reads CASSPTLSGANVLTI. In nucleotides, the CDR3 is TGTGCCAGCAGTCCGACTCTTTCTGGGGCCAACGTCCTGACTATC.

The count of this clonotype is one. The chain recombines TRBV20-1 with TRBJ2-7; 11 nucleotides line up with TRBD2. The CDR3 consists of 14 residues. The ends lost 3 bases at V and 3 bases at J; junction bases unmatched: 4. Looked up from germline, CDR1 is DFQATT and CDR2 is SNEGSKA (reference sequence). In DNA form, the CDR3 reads TGCAGTGCTAGTACTAGCGGGAGTAGCTACGAGCAGTACTTC. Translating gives CSASTSGSSYEQYF.

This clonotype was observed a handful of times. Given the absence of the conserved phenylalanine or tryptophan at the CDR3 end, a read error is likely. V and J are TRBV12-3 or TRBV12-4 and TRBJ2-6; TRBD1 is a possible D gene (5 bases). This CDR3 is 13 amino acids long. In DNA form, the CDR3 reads TGTGCCAGCAGTTTTGGTGGGGCCAATGTCCTGACTCTC. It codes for CASSFGGANVLTL.

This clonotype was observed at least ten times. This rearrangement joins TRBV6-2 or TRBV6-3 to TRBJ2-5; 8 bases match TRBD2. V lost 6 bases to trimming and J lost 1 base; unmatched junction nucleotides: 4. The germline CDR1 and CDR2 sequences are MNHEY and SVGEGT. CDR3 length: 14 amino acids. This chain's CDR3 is CASSPGLAQETQYF. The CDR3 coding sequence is TGTGCCAGCAGCCCCGGACTAGCCCAAGAGACCCAGTACTTC.

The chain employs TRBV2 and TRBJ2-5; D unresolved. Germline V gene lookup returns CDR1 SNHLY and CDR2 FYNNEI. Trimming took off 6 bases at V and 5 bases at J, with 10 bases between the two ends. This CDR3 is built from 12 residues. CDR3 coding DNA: TGTGCCAGCAGGCCCCGTCGGGAGACCCAGTACTTC. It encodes CASRPRRETQYF.

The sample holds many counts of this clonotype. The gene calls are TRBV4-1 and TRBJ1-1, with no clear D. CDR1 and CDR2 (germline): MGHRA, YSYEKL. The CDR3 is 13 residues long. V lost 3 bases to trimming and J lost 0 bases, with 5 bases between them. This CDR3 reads CASSQTVNTEAFF. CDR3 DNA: TGCGCCAGCAGCCAGACGGTGAACACTGAAGCTTTCTTT.